These 26 T cell receptor beta chains came from one sample sequenced in a study of OX40 agonist ivuxolimab in advanced cancers. The repertoire was sequenced with immunoSEQ multiplex PCR; TCRdb's copy has only in-frame clones and lacks some. The profile covers about 67,000 clones, with about nine tenths appearing a single time and around 2.2% taken by the ten largest. The sequencing used CD4+ or CD8+ T cells sorted from blood, collected in a trial of the OX40 agonist ivuxolimab. These TCRs come from an adult with an advanced solid tumor such as melanoma, head and neck, liver or kidney cancer.

This chain uses TRBV28 with TRBJ2-5, with a tentative D call TRBD2 (6 bases). CDR3 length equals 17 residues. Trimming cost V 5 bases and J 0 bases, with 19 bases left between them. Germline CDR1 and CDR2: MDHEN and SYDVKM. CDR3 amino acids: CASSPRISGPYQETQYF. The CDR3 nucleotides read TGTGCCAGCAGTCCACGGATAAGCGGGCCGTACCAAGAGACCCAGTACTTC.

V gene TRBV19 combines with J gene TRBJ1-1; 7 positions agree with TRBD1. The germline V gene has CDR1 LNHDA and CDR2 SQIVND (reference sequence). J lost 1 base, V lost 5 bases, and 4 bases had no gene match. This CDR3 comprises 14 residues. CDR3 loop: CASSLTGTNTEAFF. The CDR3 nucleotides read TGTGCCAGTAGTTTGACAGGGACGAACACTGAAGCTTTCTTT.

The rearrangement joins TRBV5-1 to TRBJ2-7; tentative D call: TRBD1 (5 bases). Trimming took off 0 bases at V and 3 bases at J, with 10 bases between the two ends. The CDR3 contains 14 residues. The germline CDR1 and CDR2 sequences are SGHRS and YFSETQ. Here the CDR3 reads CASSLGTTGYEQYF. Written as DNA, the CDR3 is TGCGCCAGCAGCTTGGGCACCACAGGCTACGAGCAGTACTTC.

The chain is built from TRBV5-8 and TRBJ2-5; a weak D match, TRBD1 (6 bases). Deletions cut 10 bases from V and 4 bases from J, with 29 bases between. The CDR3 is 17 residues long. The germline V gene encodes CDR1 SGHTS and CDR2 YDEGEE. CDR3 protein: CASSEYGGSRGRETQYF. DNA for the CDR3: TGTGCCTCGTCTGAATACGGAGGCTCGAGGGGGAGAGAGACCCAGTACTTC.

In its sample, this clone was seen a few times. The V and J genes are TRBV5-6 and TRBJ2-7, with 9 bases aligning to TRBD2. The CDR3 extends over 14 amino acids. V dropped 3 bases and J dropped 5; count of bases not matched to a gene: 6. CDR1 and CDR2 from the germline V gene are SGHDT and YYEEEE. CDR3 protein: CASSSSSGKDEQYF. CDR3 coding DNA: TGTGCCAGCAGCTCCTCTAGCGGGAAGGACGAGCAGTACTTC.

The V and J genes are TRBV28 and TRBJ2-7; the D call may be TRBD1 or TRBD2 (5 bases each). The germline V gene encodes CDR1 MDHEN and CDR2 SYDVKM. Trimming removed 7 bases from V and 0 bases from J, with 16 bases in between. This CDR3 has 15 residues. The chain's CDR3 is CASTPGTSSSYEQYF. The CDR3 DNA reads as TGTGCCAGCACCCCTGGGACCTCTAGCTCCTACGAGCAGTACTTC. Full variable domain (outside the CDR3, taken from reference TRBV28 and TRBJ2-7): DVKVTQSSRYLVKRTGEKVFLECVQDMDHENMFWYRQDPGLGLRLIYFSYDVKMKEKGDIPEGYSVSREKKERFSLILESASTNQTSMYLCASTPGTSSSYEQYFGPGTRLTVT.

This clone was found once. In nucleotides, the CDR3 is TGTGCCAGTAGTATTGGTCAGGGGGCGATTGGCCTTAACTATGGCTACACCTTC. It is translated as CASSIGQGAIGLNYGYTF. The chain employs TRBV19 and TRBJ1-2, with TRBD1 matching 8 bases. Germline-derived CDR1 and CDR2 are LNHDA and SQIVND (reference sequence). With V trimmed by 3 bases and J by 1 base, 13 bases remained unmatched. The CDR3 has 18 residues.

This clone was counted once. V gene TRBV5-4 combines with J gene TRBJ1-3; 7 positions match TRBD1. The CDR3 sequence is 14 residues long. Per the germline V gene, CDR1 is SGHNT and CDR2 is YYREEE (reference sequence). Trimming cost V 5 bases and J 1 base; bases outside gene matches: 3. CDR3 nucleotide sequence: TGTGCCAGCAGGCCAGGGGGGTCTGGAAACACCATATATTTT. Translation: CASRPGGSGNTIYF.

The gene calls are TRBV2 and TRBJ1-2; no firm D call. The CDR3 is 13 amino acids. V lost 7 bases to trimming and J lost 5 bases, with 14 bases between them. Looked up from germline, CDR1 is SNHLY and CDR2 is FYNNEI. The CDR3 is CASNVDGYYGYTF. The DNA for the CDR3 is TGTGCCAGCAATGTAGACGGCTATTATGGCTACACCTTC.

The V and J genes are TRBV10-3 and TRBJ2-2; D not resolved. CDR3 length: 11 amino acids. Looked up from germline, CDR1 is ENHRY and CDR2 is SYGVKD. Trimming shortened V by 0 bases and J by 7 bases, and 0 bases separated the two germline ends. CDR3: CAISESGELFF. For the CDR3, the DNA is TGTGCCATCAGTGAGTCCGGGGAGCTGTTTTTT.

The chain has TRBV28 and TRBJ2-1; D is unresolved. The CDR3 runs to 15 residues. The germline V gene encodes CDR1 MDHEN and CDR2 SYDVKM. Between the trimmed V and J ends, which lost 4 bases and 5 bases, there was a span of 15 bases. Here the CDR3 DNA reads TGTGCCAGCAGTTCACCAGGCCCCCCCGACAATGAGCAGTTCTTC. Its translation: CASSSPGPPDNEQFF.

J is TRBJ2-5 and V is TRBV11-3; 9 positions match TRBD1. Trimming removed 5 bases from V and 1 base from J; junction bases left unmatched: 8. The CDR3 has 16 amino acids. Germline V lookup: CDR1 SGHNT, CDR2 YENEEA. CDR3 protein: CASSDRQGVFQETQYF. In nucleotides, the CDR3 is TGTGCCAGCAGCGACAGACAGGGGGTGTTCCAAGAGACCCAGTACTTC. The full variable domain, with the rest looked up from reference TRBV11-3 and TRBJ2-5, is EAGVVQSPRYKIIEKKQPVAFWCNPISGHNTLYWYLQNLGQGPELLIRYENEEAVDDSQLPKDRFSAERLKGVDSTLKIQPAELGDSAVYLCASSDRQGVFQETQYFGPGTRLLVL.

The V and J genes are TRBV7-9 and TRBJ2-7, with D possibly matching TRBD1 (6 bases). This CDR3 is 13 amino acids long. The V gene's germline CDR1 is SEHNR and CDR2 FQNEAQ (reference sequence). Trimming removed 6 bases at V and 7 bases at J, with 16 bases between. In DNA form, the CDR3 reads TGTGCCAGCAGACATACAGGGTCGGGAGAGCAGTACTTC. Encoded protein: CASRHTGSGEQYF.

The V call is TRBV21-1, the J call TRBJ2-5; the table assigns TRBD1, which was not confirmed against the DNA. TRBV21-1 is a listed pseudogene. There are 15 residues in the CDR3. As DNA, the CDR3 is TGTGCCAGCAGCAAAGCTGGACAGGGACTAGAGACCCAGTACTTC. Its translation: CASSKAGQGLETQYF.

V usage is TRBV11-3 and J usage is TRBJ1-2; the D gene is possibly TRBD1 (5 bases). There are 16 residues in the CDR3. Deletions cut 2 bases from V and 0 bases from J, with 13 bases between. Germline CDR1 and CDR2: SGHNT and YENEEA. CDR3: CASSLRGGLANYGYTF. For the CDR3, the DNA is TGTGCCAGCAGCTTAAGGGGAGGACTTGCTAACTATGGCTACACCTTC.

The chain joins TRBV9 to TRBJ2-3; the D gene is possibly TRBD2 (7 bases). The V gene lost 4 bases and the J gene lost 5 bases, with 23 bases spanning the gap. The CDR3 consists of 17 residues. Germline lookup yields CDR1 SGDLS and CDR2 YYNGEE. The CDR3 sequence: CASSPQPGGGGGDTQYF. DNA for the CDR3: TGTGCCAGCAGCCCTCAGCCGGGGGGAGGGGGAGGAGATACGCAGTATTTT.

The rearrangement uses TRBV10-3 and TRBJ2-1; 8 bases are a match to TRBD2. Trimming at V came to 6 bases and at J to 1 base, leaving 8 bases not matched to a gene. This CDR3 is 16 amino acids long. Germline CDR1 reads ENHRY; CDR2 reads SYGVKD. Written as DNA, the CDR3 is TGTGCCATCAGGGTCGGGGCGGGAGGTTCCTACAATGAGCAGTTCTTC. Its protein is CAIRVGAGGSYNEQFF.

The rearrangement joins TRBV10-3 to TRBJ2-3; D unclear. Germline-derived CDR1 and CDR2 are ENHRY and SYGVKD. Trimming left V 5 bases short and J 2 bases short, with 8 bases between. This CDR3 is built from 13 residues. This CDR3 reads CAISPGPTDTQYF. CDR3 bases: TGTGCCATCAGTCCGGGTCCCACAGATACGCAGTATTTT.

CDR3 region: CASSLGHPSYEQYF. The CDR3 DNA reads TGTGCCAGCAGTCTGGGGCATCCCTCCTACGAGCAGTACTTC. The chain couples TRBV28 to TRBJ2-7; D might be TRBD1 (5 bases). This CDR3 spans 14 amino acids. CDR1 and CDR2 from the germline V gene are MDHEN and SYDVKM. Trimming left V 5 bases short and J 0 bases short, with 11 bases between.

V and J are TRBV5-1 and TRBJ2-4; TRBD2 matches 12 bases. The V gene's germline CDR1 is SGHRS and CDR2 YFSETQ. This CDR3 has 14 amino acids. With V trimmed by 4 bases and J by 15 bases, 11 bases remained unmatched. The CDR3 DNA follows: TGCGCCAGCAGCCCTACTAGCGGGGGGAGAGTTTGGTACTTC. Protein sequence: CASSPTSGGRVWYF.

The genes are TRBV28 and TRBJ2-7, with D hard to call. Germline V gene lookup returns CDR1 MDHEN and CDR2 SYDVKM. V shed 10 bases and J shed 2 bases, with 6 bases lying between them. There are 10 residues in the CDR3. This CDR3 is CAIGPYEQYF. The CDR3 DNA reads TGTGCCATCGGACCCTACGAGCAGTACTTC.

The chain employs TRBV7-3 and TRBJ2-3; D is tentatively TRBD1 or TRBD2 (5 bases each). CDR3 length: 15 residues. V lost 2 bases, J lost 5 bases, and 14 bases lay in between. Germline loops: CDR1 SGHTA, CDR2 FQGTGA. CDR3 in amino acids: CASSLSRGPVDTQYF. DNA for the CDR3: TGTGCCAGCAGCTTATCTCGGGGCCCGGTAGATACGCAGTATTTT.

There are a few counts of this clone. This chain joins TRBV6-5 and TRBJ2-7; TRBD2 agrees at 12 bases. The trim removed 6 bases at V and 2 bases at J, leaving 2 bases unmatched. Germline CDR1 is MNHEY and CDR2 is SVGAGI. This CDR3 is 14 amino acids long. The CDR3 is CASSRLAGAYEQYF. The CDR3 DNA follows: TGTGCCAGCAGCCGACTAGCGGGAGCCTACGAGCAGTACTTC.

V usage is TRBV7-6 and J usage is TRBJ2-5, with D unresolved. The CDR3 contains 12 residues. V was trimmed by 5 bases and J by 5 bases, leaving 9 bases between them. Looked up from germline, CDR1 is SGHVS and CDR2 is FNYEAQ. The CDR3 reads CASSPSPETQYF. DNA of the CDR3: TGTGCCAGCAGCCCGTCCCCGGAGACCCAGTACTTC.

This clone appeared a single time. In nucleotides, the CDR3 is TGTGCCAGCAGTTACCGGGGCTCCTACAATGAGCAGTTCTTC. Residues: CASSYRGSYNEQFF. The V call is TRBV6-5, the J call TRBJ2-1, with D possibly TRBD2 on 5 matching bases. V was trimmed by 2 bases and J by 0 bases, leaving 5 bases between them. CDR3 length: 14 amino acids. Germline CDR1 reads MNHEY; CDR2 reads SVGAGI.

The chain joins TRBV5-1 to TRBJ1-3, with D tentatively TRBD1 (5 bases). The V and J ends lost 0 bases and 7 bases respectively, with 8 bases between them. CDR3 length equals 13 residues. Germline lookup yields CDR1 SGHRS and CDR2 YFSETQ. CDR3 in amino acids: CASSLGGSNTIYF. The DNA for the CDR3 is TGCGCCAGCAGCTTGGGGGGCTCGAACACCATATATTTT. Together with reference TRBV5-1 and TRBJ1-3, the CDR3 gives the full variable domain: KAGVTQTPRYLIKTRGQQVTLSCSPISGHRSVSWYQQTPGQGLQFLFEYFSETQRNKGNFPGRFSGRQFSNSRSEMNVSTLELGDSALYLCASSLGGSNTIYFGEGSWLTVV.